This is a list of T cell receptor beta chains from one sample in a study of blood T cell repertoires in COVID-19. Profiling relied on immunoSEQ multiplex PCR, and the TCRdb table lists in-frame clones only, not all of them. The data hold about 140,000 clones, with about nine tenths observed a single time. Sequenced material: peripheral blood. The receptors originated from a woman of 80 years or more with acute or convalescent COVID-19. Each CDR3 is given with its conserved first and last residue. The D gene is left open where the match is weak. The listing skips clone size in some rows; elsewhere it reads once, few, many or a size class.

size	J	V	D	CDR3	DNA
-	TRBJ2-3	TRBV11-1	TRBD2	CASSVLGGEGDTQYF	TGTGCCAGCAGCGTCCTGGGGGGGGAGGGAGATACGCAGTATTTT
-	TRBJ1-2	TRBV7-9	-	CASSFRGGQPYGYTF	TGTGCCAGCAGCTTCCGAGGCGGGCAGCCCTATGGCTACACCTTC
-	TRBJ1-1	TRBV19	-	CASRDPGSPTWTEAFF	TGTGCCAGTAGGGACCCAGGGTCTCCGACATGGACTGAAGCTTTCTTT
few	TRBJ1-1	TRBV6-5	-	CASSYSSSNTEAFF	TGTGCCAGCAGTTACTCGAGTAGTAACACTGAAGCTTTCTTT
-	TRBJ1-3	TRBV5-1	-	CASSDSSSGNTIYF	TGCGCCAGCAGCGACTCTAGCTCTGGAAACACCATATATTTT
once	TRBJ1-4	TRBV7-9	-	CASTWGGRGSTNEKLFF	TGTGCCAGCACCTGGGGGGGTAGGGGCTCGACTAATGAAAAACTGTTTTTT
-	TRBJ1-1	TRBV5-1	-	CASSLGHGKPTNTEAFF	TGCGCCAGCAGCTTGGGCCACGGGAAACCCACGAACACTGAAGCTTTCTTT
few	TRBJ2-7	TRBV4-2	-	CASSQVGGRDGEQYF	TGTGCCAGCAGCCAAGTCGGTGGCAGGGATGGCGAGCAGTACTTC
-	TRBJ1-6	TRBV6-5	TRBD1	CASSLRTGSNSPLHF	TGTGCCAGCAGTCTTCGGACAGGGTCGAATTCACCCCTCCACTTT
-	TRBJ1-4	TRBV3-1/TRBV3-2	TRBD1	CASSQWEDRRTEKLFF	TGTGCCAGCAGCCAATGGGAGGACAGGAGAACCGAAAAACTGTTTTTT
-	TRBJ2-7	TRBV4-3	TRBD1	CASSRRDRGPYEQYF	TGCGCCAGCAGCCGAAGAGACAGGGGACCCTACGAGCAGTACTTC
once	TRBJ1-3	TRBV19	-	CASSIAPDIGNTIYF	TGTGCCAGTAGTATAGCCCCGGACATTGGAAACACCATATATTTT
once	TRBJ1-1	TRBV11-1	TRBD1	CASSTGLNTEAFF	TGTGCCAGCTCGACAGGGTTGAACACTGAAGCTTTCTTT
-	TRBJ1-1	TRBV12-5	-	CASGYPGGRTEAFF	TGTGCTAGTGGTTACCCCGGGGGACGAACTGAAGCTTTCTTT
-	TRBJ2-5	TRBV19	-	CASSTTRVAETQYF	TGTGCCAGTAGCACGACCAGGGTTGCCGAGACCCAGTACTTC
-	TRBJ1-1	TRBV3-1/TRBV3-2	-	CASSQDQAGQAFF	TGTGCCAGCAGCCAAGATCAGGCAGGGCAAGCTTTCTTT
-	TRBJ2-7	TRBV18	-	CASSPQAYEQYF	TGTGCCAGCTCACCACAAGCATACGAGCAGTACTTC
-	TRBJ1-1	TRBV5-1	-	CASSLAGGRGEAFF	TGCGCCAGCAGCTTGGCCGGGGGTAGGGGTGAAGCTTTCTTT
few	TRBJ1-3	TRBV5-1	-	CASSLTAGGNTIYF	TGCGCCAGCAGCTTGACGGCGGGGGGAAACACCATATATTTT
-	TRBJ2-5	TRBV11-3	-	CASSLGPGGSIQYF	TGTGCCAGCAGCTTAGGTCCAGGAGGATCGATCCAGTACTTC
-	TRBJ1-1	TRBV2	-	CASSLPGTVVAEAFF	TGTGCCAGCAGCCTACCGGGAACCGTAGTCGCTGAAGCTTTCTTT
-	TRBJ1-4	TRBV5-1	-	CASSSQGPNEKLFF	TGCGCCAGCAGCTCACAGGGTCCTAATGAAAAACTGTTTTTT
-	TRBJ2-3	TRBV18	TRBD2	CASSPGTSGGADTQYF	TGTGCCAGCTCACCAGGGACTAGCGGGGGGGCAGATACGCAGTATTTT
-	TRBJ1-2	TRBV7-2	-	CASSLGGAGANYGYTF	TGTGCCAGCAGCTTAGGAGGGGCGGGGGCTAACTATGGCTACACCTTC
once	TRBJ2-5	TRBV12-1	-	CASLIQDREETQYF	TGTGCCAGCTTAATACAGGACAGGGAAGAGACCCAGTACTTC
few	TRBJ1-2	TRBV20-1	-	CSASKRGASGNSYYGYTF	TGCAGTGCTAGTAAGCGGGGGGCGTCGGGGAATTCCTACTATGGCTACACCTTC
-	TRBJ2-7	TRBV18	-	CASSPLISGISDEQYF	TGTGCCAGCTCACCGCTCATCAGCGGAATATCCGACGAGCAGTACTTC
-	TRBJ2-1	TRBV30	-	CAWSVWRQGGGNEQFF	TGTGCCTGGAGTGTATGGCGACAAGGGGGGGGCAATGAGCAGTTCTTC
once	TRBJ1-2	TRBV19	-	CASSIRGEGYTF	TGTGCCAGTAGTATCCGGGGAGAGGGCTACACCTTC
-	TRBJ2-7	TRBV29-1	-	CSVGVGVEQYF	TGCAGCGTTGGGGTCGGGGTCGAGCAGTACTTC
-	TRBJ2-2	TRBV11-3	TRBD2	CASSYPGGPDTGELFF	TGTGCCAGCAGCTATCCGGGGGGGCCGGACACCGGGGAGCTGTTTTTT
once	TRBJ2-5	TRBV6-5	TRBD2	CASSPGGAEETQYF	TGTGCCAGCAGCCCGGGGGGGGCTGAAGAGACCCAGTACTTC
once	TRBJ1-2	TRBV7-3	-	CASSLVSGYGYTF	TGTGCCAGCAGCTTAGTCTCAGGGTATGGCTACACCTTC
-	TRBJ1-2	TRBV3-1/TRBV3-2	TRBD1	CASSSWGGQGSGYTF	TGTGCCAGCAGCTCCTGGGGGGGACAGGGTTCTGGCTACACCTTC
-	TRBJ2-3	TRBV5-1	-	CASSFKGADTQYF	TGCGCCAGCAGCTTTAAGGGAGCAGATACGCAGTATTTT
-	TRBJ1-6	TRBV2	TRBD1	CASSDQGGESPLHF	TGTGCCAGCAGTGATCAGGGGGGAGAATCACCCCTCCACTTT
-	TRBJ2-5	TRBV19	TRBD2	CASSLGTSGQETQYF	TGTGCCAGTAGTCTCGGGACTAGCGGACAAGAGACCCAGTACTTC
-	TRBJ2-5	TRBV18	TRBD1	CASSQRQGADETQYF	TGTGCCAGCTCACAAAGACAGGGAGCGGATGAGACCCAGTACTTC
-	TRBJ1-6	TRBV27	-	CASSPRQNSPLHF	TGTGCCAGCAGTCCTAGACAGAATTCACCCCTCCACTTT
-	TRBJ1-2	TRBV6-5	-	CASSYSPILLNGYTF	TGTGCCAGCAGTTACTCTCCCATACTCCTTAATGGCTACACCTTC
-	TRBJ1-6	TRBV7-9	-	CASSLSESSPLHF	TGTGCCAGCAGCCTCTCAGAATCTTCACCCCTCCACTTT